The source of this T cell receptor (beta chain) is a study of T cell responses to AZD1222 COVID-19 vaccine. This clone was picked up a small number of times. CDR1 MDHEN and CDR2 SYDVKM come from the germline V gene. V gave up 4 bases and J gave up 0 bases, with 10 bases separating them. The CDR3 is made up of 15 amino acids. Clones were read by immunoSEQ multiplex PCR, and TCRdb kept only the in-frame ones, dropping some. Found here are roughly 55,000 clones, approximately 88% of them singletons; the top ten hold 2%. The chain has TRBV28 and TRBJ1-5, with no clear D. Here the sequenced sample was peripheral blood, taken on day 0 of AZD1222 vaccination. The clonotype originates from an adult in good health. The CDR3 protein is CASSWFRDSNQPQHF. As DNA, the CDR3 is TGTGCCAGCAGTTGGTTTAGGGATAGCAATCAGCCCCAGCATTTT. Variable domain in full (rest from reference TRBV28 and TRBJ1-5): DVKVTQSSRYLVKRTGEKVFLECVQDMDHENMFWYRQDPGLGLRLIYFSYDVKMKEKGDIPEGYSVSREKKERFSLILESASTNQTSMYLCASSWFRDSNQPQHFGDGTRLSIL.